These 23 T cell receptor beta chains were all obtained from the same sample, sequenced in a study of Tregs in tolerant kidney transplant recipients. Only in-frame clones appear in the TCRdb table, and some are missing; sequencing was by immunoSEQ multiplex PCR. The sample totals some 52,000 clones. The sample here was CD4+ T cells from blood, taken before the transplant. These receptors all come from a human donor who received a combined kidney and bone marrow transplant.

A note on this clone: Read sequence stops 3 residues before the CDR3 end, and the germline J gene provides the missing end. The V call is TRBV7-9, the J call TRBJ1-2; 8 positions agree with TRBD1. Unmatched junction bases numbered 1, after V lost 8 bases and J lost 5 bases. Germline-derived CDR1 and CDR2 are SEHNR and FQNEAQ (reference sequence). This CDR3 contains 11 residues. The covered CDR3 bases are TGTGCCAGCGGACAGGGTTATGGC. It translates to CASGQGYG. The complete CDR3 reads CASGQGYGYTF.

Concerning this clone itself: The read halts 3 residues ahead of the CDR3 end, with the missing end drawn from the germline J gene. The V gene is TRBV19, the J gene TRBJ1-1; D might be TRBD1 (5 bases). Germline assignment: CDR1 LNHDA and CDR2 SQIVND (reference sequence). This CDR3 has 15 residues. Between the trimmed V and J ends, which lost 7 bases and 3 bases, there was a span of 18 bases. The CDR3 loop is CASNSGRWGDTEAFF. The sequenced CDR3 bases are TGTGCCAGTAATTCGGGCAGATGGGGGGACACTGAA.

On this clone: The CDR3 extends 3 residues past the end of the read, so its final part is completed from the germline J gene. This chain joins TRBV2 and TRBJ2-7; D is possibly TRBD1 (6 bases). The V gene's germline CDR1 is SNHLY and CDR2 FYNNEI. This CDR3 is 15 amino acids long. Deletions cut 6 bases from V and 1 base from J, with 16 bases between. The covered CDR3 bases are TGTGCCAGCAGGCCGGGACGGACAGTATCCTACGAG. Amino acids: CASRPGRTVSYE. The CDR3 reads in full as CASRPGRTVSYEQYF.

A note on this clone: The CDR3 extends 3 residues past the end of the read, so its final part is completed from the germline J gene. This sequence joins TRBV6-2 or TRBV6-3 and TRBJ2-7; D is possibly TRBD1 (5 bases). The CDR3 is made up of 12 amino acids. Germline V gene lookup returns CDR1 MNHEY and CDR2 SVGEGT. V was shortened by 4 bases and J by 2 bases, with 6 bases between the two germline ends. The part of the CDR3 DNA that was read is TGTGCCAGCAGTTTCAGGGCCTACGAG. Its protein product is CASSFRAYE. Given in full, the CDR3 is CASSFRAYEQYF.

About this clone itself: The DNA ends 3 residues before the CDR3 does, and the rest of the CDR3 is filled in from the germline J gene. J is TRBJ1-1 and V is TRBV7-9, with D hard to call. The CDR3 sequence is 14 residues long. Trimming stripped 0 bases from V and 4 bases from J, with 9 bases between. Germline loops: CDR1 SEHNR, CDR2 FQNEAQ (reference sequence). The chain's CDR3 is CASSLARLVTEAFF. The part of the CDR3 DNA that was read is TGTGCCAGCAGCTTAGCGCGTTTAGTCACTGAA. Full variable domain (rest looked up from reference TRBV7-9 and TRBJ1-1): DTGVSQNPRHKITKRGQNVTFRCDPISEHNRLYWYRQTLGQGPEFLTYFQNEAQLEKSRLLSDRFSAERPKGSFSTLEIQRTEQGDSAMYLCASSLARLVTEAFFGQGTRLTVV.

Concerning this clone: The read terminates 3 residues ahead of where the CDR3 ends, so the germline J gene completes it. The genes are TRBV10-3 and TRBJ2-1; 8 bases align to TRBD1. This CDR3 spans 14 amino acids. Germline CDR1 ENHRY, CDR2 SYGVKD. Unmatched junction bases numbered 5, after V lost 2 bases and J lost 8 bases. Partial CDR3 DNA: TGTGCCATCAGTGAGAGGGGACAGGCGGATGAG. It codes for CAISERGQADE. The complete CDR3 sequence is CAISERGQADEQFF.

Comment on this clone: The read terminates 3 residues ahead of where the CDR3 ends, so the germline J gene completes it. This chain links TRBV18 with TRBJ2-7, with TRBD2 matching over 7 bases. There are 15 residues in the CDR3. After removal of 0 bases from V and 5 bases from J, the junction contained 7 bases not matched to a gene. Germline lookup yields CDR1 KGHSH and CDR2 LQKENI. The part of the CDR3 DNA that was read is TGTGCCAGCTCACCACCGGGGGGGTGGAGGCACGAG. It translates to CASSPPGGWRHE. The CDR3 in full is CASSPPGGWRHEQYF.

Worth noting for this clone: The read ends 3 residues shy of where the CDR3 ends; the end is completed using the germline J gene. This chain uses TRBV19 with TRBJ2-7, with TRBD2 as a possible D gene (6 bases). The V gene's germline CDR1 is LNHDA and CDR2 SQIVND (reference sequence). The CDR3 runs to 15 residues. The V gene lost 1 base and the J gene lost 0 bases, with 10 bases spanning the gap. The DNA read from the CDR3 is TGTGCCAGTAGTATAGTGGCGGGAAGCTCCTACGAG. Its protein is CASSIVAGSSYE. The full CDR3 protein is CASSIVAGSSYEQYF.

Concerning this clone itself: The DNA ends 3 residues before the CDR3 does, and the rest of the CDR3 is filled in from the germline J gene. The chain uses TRBV4-2 and TRBJ2-5; tentative D call: TRBD2 (7 bases). CDR3 length: 14 residues. Germline CDR1 is LGHNA and CDR2 is YNFKEQ. V was clipped by 1 base and J by 5 bases, with 11 bases between them. The CDR3 region is CASSQAGGGETQYF. CDR3 DNA, as far as it was read: TGTGCCAGCAGCCAAGCGGGGGGCGGGGAGACC.

As concerns this clone: Sequencing ends 3 residues short of the CDR3 end; the germline J gene provides the rest. V and J are TRBV19 and TRBJ2-4; a possible D gene is TRBD2 (6 bases). The V gene's germline CDR1 is LNHDA and CDR2 SQIVND (reference sequence). With 6 bases removed from V and 1 base from J, the gap between germline ends came to 7 bases. CDR3 length: 13 amino acids. The covered CDR3 bases are TGTGCCAGTAGGGCGGGGGCCAAAAACATT. Its protein product is CASRAGAKNI. The CDR3, in full, reads CASRAGAKNIQYF.

A word on this clone: The read halts 3 residues ahead of the CDR3 end, with the missing end drawn from the germline J gene. The chain employs TRBV10-3 and TRBJ1-1; 9 bases are shared with TRBD1. The germline V gene encodes CDR1 ENHRY and CDR2 SYGVKD. The CDR3 is 14 residues long. The trim removed 11 bases at V and 6 bases at J, leaving 13 bases unmatched. The CDR3 DNA, read in part, is TGTGCCGCTTTCCGGGACAGGGATACCTCTGAA. It yields the protein CAAFRDRDTSE. The whole CDR3 sequence reads CAAFRDRDTSEAFF.

As to this clone: Read data end 3 residues before the CDR3 end; the end is taken from the germline J gene. The V and J genes are TRBV5-6 and TRBJ1-6; TRBD1 matches 7 bases. This CDR3 comprises 13 residues. Germline lookup yields CDR1 SGHDT and CDR2 YYEEEE. V lost 7 bases, J lost 8 bases, and 6 bases stayed unmatched. CDR3 loop: CASSSGGDSPLHF. Partial CDR3 DNA: TGTGCCAGCTCATCAGGGGGAGATTCACCC.

In regard to this clone: The sequence runs out 3 residues before the end of the CDR3; the remainder is reconstructed from the germline J gene. The rearrangement joins TRBV7-2 to TRBJ2-7, with D perhaps matching TRBD1 (6 bases). Germline V gene data show CDR1 as SGHTA and CDR2 as FQGNSA. CDR3 length: 15 residues. The germline V and J ends were trimmed by 2 bases and 1 base, with 12 bases remaining between them. The part of the CDR3 DNA that was read is TGTGCCAGCAGCTTATACGGACAGCCTTCCTACGAG. As protein: CASSLYGQPSYE. The CDR3 in full is CASSLYGQPSYEQYF.

The DNA read from the CDR3 is TGTGCCAGCAGCTTAGCCTCGGTGGTCCCTGGAAACACC. Protein product: CASSLASVVPGNT. In full, the CDR3 is CASSLASVVPGNTIYF. The V call is TRBV7-2, the J call TRBJ1-3; D gene uncertain. The read finishes 3 residues shy of the CDR3 end, and the germline J gene is used to complete it. Germline CDR1 and CDR2: SGHTA and FQGNSA. This CDR3 has 16 residues. V lost 0 bases, J lost 2 bases, and 11 bases lay in between.

Comments on this clone: The sequence runs out 3 residues before the end of the CDR3; the remainder is reconstructed from the germline J gene. The chain recombines TRBV5-1 with TRBJ2-5, with TRBD2 matching 7 bases. V shed 4 bases and J 1 base; nucleotides not matched to a gene: 19. The CDR3 totals 19 residues. Germline values: CDR1 SGHRS, CDR2 YFSETQ. The CDR3 here is CASSTLGRRGYPGQETQYF. The CDR3 bases that were read are TGCGCCAGCAGCACCCTAGGACGGCGGGGGTACCCAGGCCAAGAGACC.

Of note for this clone: The CDR3 goes on 3 residues after the read ends, and that part is filled in from the germline J gene. The chain links TRBV2 to TRBJ1-6; no definite D call. The germline CDR1 and CDR2 sequences are SNHLY and FYNNEI. CDR3 length equals 12 residues. Deletions cut 6 bases from V and 7 bases from J, with 7 bases between. The CDR3 bases that were read are TGTGCCAGCAGAAAAGGGAATTCACCC. Translating gives CASRKGNSP. The entire CDR3 sequence reads CASRKGNSPLHF. Full variable domain (outside the CDR3, taken from reference TRBV2 and TRBJ1-6): EPEVTQTPSHQVTQMGQEVILRCVPISNHLYFYWYRQILGQKVEFLVSFYNNEISEKSEIFDDQFSVERPDGSNFTLKIRSTKLEDSAMYFCASRKGNSPLHFGNGTRLTVT.

As to this clone: Sequencing ends 3 residues short of the CDR3 end; the germline J gene provides the rest. This sequence joins TRBV19 and TRBJ2-2; 9 positions match TRBD1. CDR1 is LNHDA and CDR2 is SQIVND in the germline V gene (reference sequence). V lost 9 bases and J lost 1; bases outside the gene matches: 3. CDR3 length: 14 residues. Incomplete CDR3 DNA: TGTGCCAGCAGACAGGGGGTGAACACCGGGGAG. This encodes CASRQGVNTGE. The complete CDR3 reads CASRQGVNTGELFF.

With respect to this clone: The sequenced fragment ends 3 residues before the CDR3 boundary, so the rest is inferred from the germline J gene. J is TRBJ1-6 and V is TRBV6-4; D may be TRBD1 (5 bases). Looked up from germline, CDR1 is MRHNA and CDR2 is SNTAGT. This CDR3 has 15 residues. Trimming left V 8 bases short and J 7 bases short, with 18 bases between. CDR3 residues: CASSFRVQENSPLHF. CDR3 DNA (partial): TGTGCCAGCTCCTTCAGAGTACAGGAGAATTCACCC.

To note about this clone: The read ends 3 residues early relative to the CDR3; the germline J gene fills the gap. V and J are TRBV18 and TRBJ2-3; 7 bases are a match to TRBD2. The CDR3 is 16 residues long. The V and J ends lost 0 bases and 4 bases, in that order; junction bases with no gene match: 7. Germline V gene data show CDR1 as KGHSH and CDR2 as LQKENI. Partial CDR3 DNA: TGTGCCAGCTCACCACCTGGAGTGCTAGCGGCAGATACG. Translated, it gives CASSPPGVLAADT. In full, the CDR3 is CASSPPGVLAADTQYF.

About this clone: The read ends 3 residues shy of where the CDR3 ends; the end is completed using the germline J gene. This chain links TRBV7-9 with TRBJ2-1; 8 bases are shared with TRBD1. The CDR3 runs 13 residues. CDR1 and CDR2 (germline): SEHNR, FQNEAQ (reference sequence). V was pared by 5 bases and J by 8 bases, with 5 bases of the junction left unmatched. Incomplete CDR3 DNA: TGTGCCAGCAGCACGGGACAGGTGGATGAG. Its translation: CASSTGQVDE. The full CDR3 protein is CASSTGQVDEQFF.

Comment on this clone: With the read ending 3 residues before the CDR3 end, the germline J gene is used to fill in that end. This chain uses TRBV7-9 with TRBJ2-1; weak D call: TRBD2 (6 bases). The CDR3 is 15 amino acids. The V gene's germline CDR1 is SEHNR and CDR2 FQNEAQ (reference sequence). With 5 bases removed from V and 8 bases from J, the gap between germline ends came to 19 bases. The CDR3 bases that were read are TGTGCCAGCAGCCCACCGACTAGTTTTATCCATGAG. As protein: CASSPPTSFIHE. The whole CDR3 sequence reads CASSPPTSFIHEQFF.

Notes on this clone: The observed sequence ends 3 residues before the CDR3 terminus, with the missing tail filled in from the germline J gene. The chain is built from TRBV5-1 and TRBJ2-2; tentative D call: TRBD2 (5 bases). This CDR3 has 16 residues. Trimming took off 7 bases at V and 1 base at J, with 17 bases between the two ends. The germline V gene encodes CDR1 SGHRS and CDR2 YFSETQ. The DNA read from the CDR3 is TGCGCCAGCCACCTTCTCAGCGGAATGAACACCGGGGAG. Translation gives CASHLLSGMNTGE. The whole CDR3 region reads CASHLLSGMNTGELFF.

This chain's CDR3 is CASRGGSGETGELFF. CDR3 DNA, as far as it was read: TGTGCCAGCAGGGGCGGTAGCGGGGAAACCGGGGAG. The chain couples TRBV2 to TRBJ2-2, with TRBD2 matching 8 bases. The CDR3 goes on 3 residues after the read ends, and that part is filled in from the germline J gene. The CDR3 is 15 residues long. Looked up from germline, CDR1 is SNHLY and CDR2 is FYNNEI. V lost 6 bases and J lost 5; bases outside the gene matches: 8.